The 25 T cell receptor beta chains in this list originate from one sample, sequenced in a study of blood T cell repertoires in COVID-19. The table came from immunoSEQ multiplex PCR; TCRdb's copy has only in-frame clones and leaves some out. The data hold more than 70,000 clones, with approximately 86% observed a single time. The sample comprised peripheral blood. All receptors come from a man aged 45-60 years with active or convalescent COVID-19.

The gene calls are TRBV18 and TRBJ1-2; the match to TRBD1 covers 7 bases. The CDR3 extends over 14 amino acids. Germline CDR1 KGHSH, CDR2 LQKENI. V shed 3 bases, J shed 8 bases, and the junction held 9 bases outside the gene matches. CDR3 in amino acids: CASSPQGGAIGYTF. CDR3 coding DNA: TGTGCCAGCTCACCCCAGGGGGGCGCGATCGGCTACACCTTC.

The chain couples TRBV12-3 or TRBV12-4 to TRBJ1-2, with a tentative D call TRBD1 (6 bases). This CDR3 is 13 amino acids long. V lost 5 bases, J lost 4 bases, and 11 bases lay in between. CDR3 region: CASSPGQSYGYTF. In DNA, the CDR3 is TGTGCCAGCAGTCCTGGACAGAGCTATGGCTACACCTTC.

This chain links TRBV2 with TRBJ2-3; the D gene is possibly TRBD1 (5 bases). The CDR3 length is 13 residues. V lost 1 base and J 4 bases, leaving 6 bases between the germline ends. Germline V gene sequence: CDR1 SNHLY, CDR2 FYNNEI. DNA of the CDR3: TGTGCCAGCAGTGAAGTGGGGCCAGATACGCAGTATTTT. It codes for CASSEVGPDTQYF.

The chain recombines TRBV10-3 with TRBJ2-2; a possible D gene is TRBD2 (5 bases). V was pared by 0 bases and J by 7 bases, with 6 bases between. This CDR3 spans 13 amino acids. The germline V gene encodes CDR1 ENHRY and CDR2 SYGVKD. As DNA, the CDR3 is TGTGCCATCAGTGAGTCGAGGGACGGGGAGCTGTTTTTT. It is translated as CAISESRDGELFF.

This chain links TRBV10-2 with TRBJ1-2; 9 nucleotides agree with TRBD1. Looked up from germline, CDR1 is WSHSY and CDR2 is SAAADI. Trimming cost V 3 bases and J 6 bases; bases outside gene matches: 5. This CDR3 spans 14 amino acids. CDR3 amino acids: CASSDRDREDGYTF. CDR3 in DNA: TGCGCCAGCAGTGACCGGGACAGGGAGGATGGCTACACCTTC.

This rearrangement joins TRBV19 to TRBJ1-5; possible D gene TRBD1, 5 bases. In germline, CDR1 is LNHDA, CDR2 SQIVND (reference sequence). Trimming took 5 bases from V and 1 from J, leaving 12 bases between them. This CDR3 spans 15 amino acids. CDR3 in amino acids: CASSSPRGSNQPQHF. The CDR3 region has the DNA TGTGCCAGTAGTTCCCCCCGGGGGAGCAATCAGCCCCAGCATTTT.

The rearrangement uses TRBV28 and TRBJ1-3; possible D gene TRBD1, 6 bases. The CDR3 has 15 amino acids. Germline loops: CDR1 MDHEN, CDR2 SYDVKM. Trimming removed 5 bases at V and 0 bases at J, with 11 bases between. The CDR3 is CASSVGTRSGNTIYF. CDR3 coding DNA: TGTGCCAGCAGTGTGGGGACACGCTCTGGAAACACCATATATTTT. The variable domain in full, completed from reference TRBV28 and TRBJ1-3, reads DVKVTQSSRYLVKRTGEKVFLECVQDMDHENMFWYRQDPGLGLRLIYFSYDVKMKEKGDIPEGYSVSREKKERFSLILESASTNQTSMYLCASSVGTRSGNTIYFGEGSWLTVV.

The V call is TRBV3-1 (or the pseudogene TRBV3-2), the J call TRBJ2-1; 10 bases are a match to TRBD1. Trimming at V came to 4 bases and at J to 9 bases, leaving 12 bases not matched to a gene. Germline CDR1 and CDR2: LGHDT and YNNKEL (reference sequence). The CDR3 length is 16 residues. CDR3 sequence reads: CASSPSTGGGKSEQFF. CDR3 DNA: TGTGCCAGCAGCCCCTCGACAGGGGGCGGAAAAAGTGAGCAGTTCTTC.

This chain connects TRBV5-5 to TRBJ2-3; D may be TRBD2 (6 bases). Germline V lookup: CDR1 SGHKS, CDR2 YYEKEE (reference sequence). V lost 0 bases and J lost 2, with 10 bases in between. The CDR3 contains 15 residues. DNA for the CDR3: TGTGCCAGCAGCTTGGAAGGGAGGATCACAGATACGCAGTATTTT. Its protein is CASSLEGRITDTQYF.

The CDR3: CAIRRTSGGPNTGELFF. CDR3 nucleotides: TGTGCCATCAGGCGGACTAGCGGGGGCCCGAACACCGGGGAGCTGTTTTTT. V is TRBV10-3 and J is TRBJ2-2; the match to TRBD2 covers 13 bases. This CDR3 comprises 17 residues. Per the germline V gene, CDR1 is ENHRY and CDR2 is SYGVKD. V gave up 6 bases and J gave up 0 bases; unmatched junction bases: 4.

The V call is TRBV6-2 or TRBV6-3, the J call TRBJ2-1, with a weak D call TRBD1 (5 bases). V gave up 6 bases and J gave up 7 bases, with 13 bases separating them. The CDR3 consists of 13 residues. The germline CDR1 and CDR2 sequences are MNHEY and SVGEGT. The CDR3 loop is CASSLGRGNEQFF. The CDR3 DNA reads TGTGCCAGCAGCCTCGGTAGGGGAAATGAGCAGTTCTTC.

The chain uses TRBV2 and TRBJ1-5; TRBD1 matches 8 bases. CDR3 length equals 14 residues. V was pared by 5 bases and J by 2 bases, with 2 bases of the junction left unmatched. Germline values: CDR1 SNHLY, CDR2 FYNNEI. CDR3 region: CASSQDRGNQPQHF. The CDR3 DNA is TGTGCCAGCAGTCAGGACAGGGGCAATCAGCCCCAGCATTTT.

This clone was observed a handful of times. CDR3 nucleotide sequence: TGTGCCAGCAGCTTAGTTGGGACAGGGGTTTACAATGAGCAGTTCTTC. Amino acids: CASSLVGTGVYNEQFF. The J gene is TRBJ2-1, the V gene TRBV11-2; TRBD1 matches at 10 bases. V shed 1 base, J shed 4 bases, and the junction held 4 bases outside the gene matches. The CDR3 extends over 16 amino acids. Per germline, CDR1 SGHAT and CDR2 FQNNGV.

V gene TRBV7-9 combines with J gene TRBJ1-1, with unresolved D. V gave up 3 bases and J gave up 5 bases, with 4 bases separating them. The CDR3 spans 11 residues. Germline CDR1 SEHNR, CDR2 FQNEAQ (reference sequence). The CDR3 sequence: CASSFLTEAFF. Here the CDR3 DNA reads TGTGCCAGCAGCTTTCTTACTGAAGCTTTCTTT. Based on the CDR3 plus reference TRBV7-9 and TRBJ1-1, the full variable domain is DTGVSQNPRHKITKRGQNVTFRCDPISEHNRLYWYRQTLGQGPEFLTYFQNEAQLEKSRLLSDRFSAERPKGSFSTLEIQRTEQGDSAMYLCASSFLTEAFFGQGTRLTVV.

The J gene is TRBJ1-1, the V gene TRBV5-1; possible D gene TRBD1, 5 bases. This CDR3 spans 15 amino acids. V was cut by 0 bases and J by 4 bases, with 13 bases left in between. The germline V gene encodes CDR1 SGHRS and CDR2 YFSETQ. CDR3 protein: CASSLAAGVTTEAFF. The CDR3 DNA reads TGCGCCAGCAGCTTGGCCGCGGGGGTGACCACTGAAGCTTTCTTT.

CDR3 bases: TGTGCCAGCGACAGTAGCTCCTACAATGAGCAGTTCTTC. Translation gives CASDSSSYNEQFF. The chain recombines TRBV19 with TRBJ2-1, with D possibly being TRBD1 (5 bases). This CDR3 region has 13 residues. The V end lost 9 bases, the J end lost 0 bases, and 9 bases lay between the germline ends. CDR1 is LNHDA, CDR2 SQIVND, per germline (reference sequence).

The J gene is TRBJ1-4, the V gene TRBV28, with a weak D call TRBD1 (5 bases). Germline-derived CDR1 and CDR2 are MDHEN and SYDVKM. The CDR3 is made up of 14 amino acids. Trimming took off 6 bases at V and 4 bases at J, with 12 bases between the two ends. In nucleotides, the CDR3 is TGTGCCAGCAGCCAGGGTGATTTTAATGAAAAACTGTTTTTT. Translated, it gives CASSQGDFNEKLFF.

V is TRBV5-6 and J is TRBJ2-1; 9 bases fit TRBD1. V shed 5 bases, J shed 4 bases, and the junction held 4 bases outside the gene matches. CDR3 size: 14 residues. Germline V gene lookup returns CDR1 SGHDT and CDR2 YYEEEE. The CDR3 protein is CASRIGTGYNEQFF. In DNA, the CDR3 is TGTGCCAGCAGGATAGGGACAGGGTACAATGAGCAGTTCTTC.

This chain uses TRBV5-4 with TRBJ2-1, with D possibly TRBD1 on 5 matching bases. CDR3 length: 14 amino acids. CDR1 and CDR2 (germline): SGHNT, YYREEE (reference sequence). V gave up 1 base and J gave up 2 bases, with 7 bases separating them. CDR3 protein: CASSLPGTYNEQFF. As DNA, the CDR3 is TGTGCCAGCAGCTTGCCAGGGACCTACAATGAGCAGTTCTTC.

This chain's CDR3 is CASSLQNSPLHF. CDR3 nucleotides: TGTGCCAGCAGCTTACAGAATTCACCCCTCCACTTT. The chain carries TRBV7-9 and TRBJ1-6; no reliable D call. CDR1 is SEHNR, CDR2 FQNEAQ, per germline (reference sequence). V lost 2 bases, J lost 7 bases, and 3 bases lay in between. The CDR3 covers 12 residues.

The chain employs TRBV19 and TRBJ2-7; no firm D call. The CDR3 covers 13 residues. Trimming removed 4 bases at V and 0 bases at J, with 7 bases between. CDR1 is LNHDA and CDR2 is SQIVND in the germline V gene (reference sequence). The DNA for the CDR3 is TGTGCCAGTAGTACTATCCCCTCCTACGAGCAGTACTTC. It specifies CASSTIPSYEQYF.

The chain links TRBV12-5 to TRBJ2-6; D is unclear. The CDR3 loop spans 14 amino acids. Germline assignment: CDR1 LGHNT and CDR2 FRNRAP. Trimming took off 6 bases at V and 4 bases at J, with 10 bases between the two ends. The chain's CDR3 is CASGSGVGANVLTF. The CDR3 region has the DNA TGTGCTAGTGGGTCCGGTGTAGGGGCCAACGTCCTGACTTTC.

This CDR3 is CASSPGGGRDTQYF. DNA of the CDR3: TGTGCCAGCAGTCCCGGGGGAGGCAGGGATACGCAGTATTTT. This rearrangement joins TRBV6-5 to TRBJ2-3; the D gene is possibly TRBD2 (6 bases). The CDR3 runs to 14 residues. Germline V gene data show CDR1 as MNHEY and CDR2 as SVGAGI. V was pared by 5 bases and J by 6 bases, with 15 bases between.

The chain links TRBV28 to TRBJ1-2; maybe TRBD1 (5 bases). The CDR3 runs 13 residues. The V gene lost 6 bases and the J gene lost 5 bases, with 13 bases spanning the gap. CDR1 and CDR2 (germline): MDHEN, SYDVKM. The CDR3 DNA reads as TGTGCCAGCAGGGGGCCAAACCGTTATGGCTACACCTTC. This gives the protein CASRGPNRYGYTF.

The chain couples TRBV3-1 (or the pseudogene TRBV3-2) to TRBJ1-6, with 9 bases lining up with TRBD1. J was trimmed by 7 bases and V by 4 bases; bases with no gene match: 5. This CDR3 has 15 amino acids. CDR1 LGHDT and CDR2 YNNKEL come from the germline V gene (reference sequence). CDR3 sequence (DNA): TGTGCCAGCAGCCCCGGGACAGGGTTAAATTCACCCCTCCACTTT. Amino acid sequence: CASSPGTGLNSPLHF.